One sample yielded the 24 T cell receptor beta chains listed below, sequenced in a study of CD8 T cells in Susac syndrome. About 0.45 to 1 ug RNA was reverse transcribed with random hexamers. TCRdb ran MiXCR on the immunoSEQ multiplex PCR reads and lists one entry per CDR3 protein. The data show about 52,000 distinct CDR3 sequences, with 85% to 95% seen just once and roughly 0.5% held by the top ten. Sequencing used CD8+ T cells from PBMCs. These receptors were taken from a human donor with multiple sclerosis.

The gene calls are TRBV19 and TRBJ2-3; no firm D call. Between the trimmed V and J ends, which lost 4 bases and 4 bases, there was a span of 15 bases. Germline-derived CDR1 and CDR2 are LNHDA and SQIVND (reference sequence). The CDR3 covers 15 residues. CDR3 coding DNA: TGTGCCAGTAGTACGGTGTCCCAGGCGGCAGATACGCAGTATTTT. Translating gives CASSTVSQAADTQYF.

The rearrangement uses TRBV28 and TRBJ1-5; 7 nucleotides agree with TRBD1. The CDR3 runs 14 residues. The J segment lost 6 bases and the V segment lost 2 bases, leaving 4 bases of the junction unmatched. Germline loops: CDR1 MDHEN, CDR2 SYDVKM. CDR3 bases: TGTGCCAGCAGTTTAAGACAGGGAAGTCAGCCCCAGCATTTT. Residues: CASSLRQGSQPQHF.

This clonotype appeared a single time. The chain employs TRBV7-2 and TRBJ2-7; the D gene could be TRBD1 or TRBD2 (5 bases each). The V and J ends lost 1 base and 0 bases respectively, with 7 bases between them. This CDR3 has 14 residues. Germline V CDR1 and CDR2: SGHTA, FQGNSA. The DNA of the CDR3 is TGTGCCAGCAGCTTAGAGGGGAGCTCCTACGAGCAGTACTTC. Translating gives CASSLEGSSYEQYF. Using reference TRBV7-2 and TRBJ2-7 for the parts outside the CDR3, the full variable domain is GAGVSQSPSNKVTEKGKDVELRCDPISGHTALYWYRQSLGQGLEFLIYFQGNSAPDKSGLPSDRFSAERTGGSVSTLTIQRTQQEDSAVYLCASSLEGSSYEQYFGPGTRLTVT.

V and J are TRBV7-9 and TRBJ1-1, with a tentative D call TRBD1 (5 bases). CDR1 is SEHNR, CDR2 FQNEAQ, per germline (reference sequence). V was cut by 4 bases and J by 6 bases, with 18 bases left in between. This CDR3 has 15 residues. The CDR3 region has the DNA TGTGCCAGCAGCTCCCCACATTTTGGCAGGGCTGAAGCTTTCTTT. This translates into CASSSPHFGRAEAFF.

The rearrangement uses TRBV6-2 or TRBV6-3 and TRBJ2-3, with unresolved D. CDR1 and CDR2 (germline): MNHEY, SVGEGT. V was trimmed by 0 bases and J by 5 bases, leaving 0 bases between them. The CDR3 has 11 residues. CDR3 nucleotide sequence: TGTGCCAGCAGTTACTCAGATACGCAGTATTTT. The encoded protein is CASSYSDTQYF.

J is TRBJ1-1 and V is TRBV5-1; 11 bases align to TRBD1. The CDR3 runs 15 residues. Germline-derived CDR1 and CDR2 are SGHRS and YFSETQ. The junction had 7 bases not matched to a gene; V was cut back by 5 bases and J by 4 bases. The DNA for the CDR3 is TGCGCCAGCAGTGGGACAGGGGGAAGCACCACTGAAGCTTTCTTT. This codes for CASSGTGGSTTEAFF.

The chain recombines TRBV30 with TRBJ2-7; no firm D call. Trimming shortened V by 2 bases and J by 6 bases, and 8 bases separated the two germline ends. The CDR3 length is 11 residues. Germline CDR1 GTSNPN, CDR2 SVGIG (reference sequence). Here the CDR3 reads CAWSIPGEQYF. The CDR3 DNA is TGTGCCTGGAGTATTCCCGGCGAGCAGTACTTC.

The chain employs TRBV11-2 and TRBJ2-3, with D possibly being TRBD2 (5 bases). Trimming removed 5 bases at V and 2 bases at J, with 17 bases between. Germline values: CDR1 SGHAT, CDR2 FQNNGV. The CDR3 is made up of 16 amino acids. The CDR3 nucleotides read TGTGCCAGCAGCCTATCGCTAGCTACACCCACAGATACGCAGTATTTT. Translation: CASSLSLATPTDTQYF.

This clonotype was observed a single time. V is TRBV27 and J is TRBJ2-7; the match to TRBD2 covers 7 bases. CDR3 length equals 13 residues. Germline V lookup: CDR1 MNHEY, CDR2 SMNVEV (reference sequence). V shed 8 bases, J shed 1 base, and the junction held 5 bases outside the gene matches. The CDR3 DNA is TGTGCCAGCCGACTAGCCCTATCCTACGAGCAGTACTTC. Protein sequence: CASRLALSYEQYF.

This clonotype has a handful of counts. At one end the junction does not follow the germline gene, possibly because of a read error. The chain employs TRBV13 and TRBJ2-7, with 7 bases that match TRBD1. Germline V gene sequence: CDR1 PRHDT, CDR2 FYEKMQ (reference sequence). CDR3 length: 14 residues. The CDR3 coding sequence is TGCGCCAGCAGCCCCAGGGACAGACACTACGAGCAGTACTTC. It yields the protein CASSPRDRHYEQYF.

The chain carries TRBV27 and TRBJ1-4; D perhaps matches TRBD1 (6 bases). V was trimmed by 6 bases and J by 5 bases, leaving 16 bases between them. This CDR3 comprises 15 residues. CDR1 MNHEY and CDR2 SMNVEV come from the germline V gene (reference sequence). This CDR3 is CASRPLQGGNEKLFF. The DNA for the CDR3 is TGTGCCAGCAGGCCCCTACAGGGAGGAAATGAAAAACTGTTTTTT.

This chain joins TRBV7-9 and TRBJ2-2; D gene unclear. CDR1 is SEHNR, CDR2 FQNEAQ, per germline (reference sequence). V was cut by 8 bases and J by 5 bases, with 12 bases left in between. The CDR3 consists of 13 residues. The CDR3 DNA sequence: TGTGCCAGCGTCCGCAGACCAACCGGGGAGCTGTTTTTT. As protein: CASVRRPTGELFF. Complete variable domain (other parts from reference TRBV7-9 and TRBJ2-2): DTGVSQNPRHKITKRGQNVTFRCDPISEHNRLYWYRQTLGQGPEFLTYFQNEAQLEKSRLLSDRFSAERPKGSFSTLEIQRTEQGDSAMYLCASVRRPTGELFFGEGSRLTVL.

The V call is TRBV27, the J call TRBJ1-5, with D possibly TRBD1 on 5 matching bases. The CDR3 is 14 residues long. Germline CDR1 reads MNHEY; CDR2 reads SMNVEV (reference sequence). V was cut by 3 bases and J by 3 bases, with 9 bases left in between. In DNA, the CDR3 is TGTGCCAGCAGTTTGCGAGGGGCCAATCAGCCCCAGCATTTT. Translated, it gives CASSLRGANQPQHF.

This rearrangement joins TRBV7-2 to TRBJ1-1, with D possibly matching TRBD1 (6 bases). The germline V gene has CDR1 SGHTA and CDR2 FQGNSA. The CDR3 length is 15 residues. The germline V and J ends were trimmed by 5 bases and 5 bases, with 18 bases remaining between them. The CDR3 nucleotides are TGTGCCAGCAGCCAACGGGGGGGCGTTGGAACTGAAGCTTTCTTT. It is translated as CASSQRGGVGTEAFF.

The gene calls are TRBV2 and TRBJ2-1, with D unresolved. CDR1 SNHLY and CDR2 FYNNEI come from the germline V gene. The CDR3 consists of 14 residues. With 11 bases removed from V and 0 bases from J, the gap between germline ends came to 14 bases. CDR3 loop: CARSALSSYNEQFF. DNA of the CDR3: TGTGCCCGGAGCGCCCTCAGCTCCTACAATGAGCAGTTCTTC.

This clonotype was seen a handful of times. J is TRBJ2-6 and V is TRBV6-1; D is ambiguous. The CDR3 runs to 15 residues. Trimming removed 6 bases at V and 0 bases at J, with 9 bases between. Germline CDR1 and CDR2: MNHNS and SASEGT. CDR3 region: CASSVTISGANVLTF. The CDR3 DNA sequence: TGTGCCAGCAGCGTTACCATCTCTGGGGCCAACGTCCTGACTTTC.

V and J are TRBV6-5 and TRBJ1-5; TRBD1 might be the D (5 bases). Looked up from germline, CDR1 is MNHEY and CDR2 is SVGAGI. This CDR3 comprises 14 residues. The V gene lost 5 bases and the J gene lost 1 base, with 9 bases spanning the gap. DNA for the CDR3: TGTGCCAGCAGTCCCAGGGAGAGCAATCAGCCCCAGCATTTT. Its protein product is CASSPRESNQPQHF.

The chain is built from TRBV7-9 and TRBJ2-5; 8 bases align to TRBD2. The V gene end was trimmed by 5 bases and the J gene end by 0 bases; junction bases not matched to a gene: 14. The CDR3 length is 18 residues. Per germline, CDR1 SEHNR and CDR2 FQNEAQ (reference sequence). The CDR3 DNA reads TGTGCCAGCAGCCCACCCAGGTGGGAGCGGGGGAACCAAGAGACCCAGTACTTC. Translated: CASSPPRWERGNQETQYF.

This chain uses TRBV7-9 with TRBJ1-3, with D unclear. V was clipped by 5 bases and J by 2 bases, with 10 bases between them. The CDR3 spans 14 residues. CDR1 is SEHNR and CDR2 is FQNEAQ in the germline V gene (reference sequence). CDR3 DNA: TGTGCCAGCAGCCCGGGTAATGCTGGAAACACCATATATTTT. Translating it yields CASSPGNAGNTIYF.

The chain has TRBV3-1 and TRBJ2-7; 7 bases match TRBD2. The CDR3 loop spans 16 amino acids. In germline, CDR1 is LGHDT, CDR2 YNNKEL (reference sequence). Germline trimming cut 9 bases from V and 4 bases from J; bases unmatched to any gene: 18. The CDR3 region is CARGFPLGGTRYEQYF. Written as DNA, the CDR3 is TGTGCCAGAGGATTTCCTTTGGGGGGGACCAGATACGAGCAGTACTTC.

The rearrangement uses TRBV12-3 or TRBV12-4 and TRBJ1-1; 7 nucleotides align to TRBD1. The CDR3 has 14 residues. Germline trimming cut 2 bases from V and 2 bases from J; bases unmatched to any gene: 2. CDR3 residues: CASSLSGGNTEAFF. The CDR3 DNA sequence: TGTGCCAGCAGTTTATCAGGGGGAAACACTGAAGCTTTCTTT.

The chain joins TRBV7-9 to TRBJ1-2; D unclear. This CDR3 is built from 13 residues. The V gene's germline CDR1 is SEHNR and CDR2 FQNEAQ (reference sequence). The V and J ends lost 6 bases and 7 bases respectively, with 15 bases between them. CDR3: CASRQGEPGGYTF. CDR3 DNA: TGTGCCAGCAGGCAAGGCGAACCGGGTGGCTACACCTTC. The entire variable domain, with the rest obtained from reference TRBV7-9 and TRBJ1-2, is as follows: DTGVSQNPRHKITKRGQNVTFRCDPISEHNRLYWYRQTLGQGPEFLTYFQNEAQLEKSRLLSDRFSAERPKGSFSTLEIQRTEQGDSAMYLCASRQGEPGGYTFGSGTRLTVV.

V and J are TRBV20-1 and TRBJ2-5; D may correspond to TRBD1 or TRBD2 (5 bases each). V was cut by 5 bases and J by 5 bases, with 15 bases left in between. Per the germline V gene, CDR1 is DFQATT and CDR2 is SNEGSKA (reference sequence). The CDR3 contains 13 residues. The CDR3 DNA follows: TGCAGTGCTCCTTCCGGGACGGTGGAGACCCAGTACTTC. This gives the protein CSAPSGTVETQYF.

The chain links TRBV7-9 to TRBJ2-7; 8 bases map to TRBD1. The V gene's germline CDR1 is SEHNR and CDR2 FQNEAQ (reference sequence). The CDR3 has 15 residues. The junction had 7 bases not matched to a gene; V was cut back by 4 bases and J by 2 bases. The CDR3 here is CASSSTDRDPYEQYF. The CDR3 region has the DNA TGTGCCAGCAGCTCCACGGACAGGGACCCCTACGAGCAGTACTTC.